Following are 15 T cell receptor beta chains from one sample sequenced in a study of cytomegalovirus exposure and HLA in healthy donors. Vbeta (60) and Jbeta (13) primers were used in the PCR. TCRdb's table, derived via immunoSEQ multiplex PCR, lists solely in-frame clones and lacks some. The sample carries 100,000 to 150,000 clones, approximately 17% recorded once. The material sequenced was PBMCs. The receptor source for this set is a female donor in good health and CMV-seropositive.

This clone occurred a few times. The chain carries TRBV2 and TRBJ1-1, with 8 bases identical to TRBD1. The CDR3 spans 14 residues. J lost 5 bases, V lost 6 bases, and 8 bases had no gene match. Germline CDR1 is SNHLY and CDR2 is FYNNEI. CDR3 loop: CASRPGTGGTEAFF. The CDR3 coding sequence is TGTGCCAGCAGGCCCGGGACAGGCGGGACTGAAGCTTTCTTT.

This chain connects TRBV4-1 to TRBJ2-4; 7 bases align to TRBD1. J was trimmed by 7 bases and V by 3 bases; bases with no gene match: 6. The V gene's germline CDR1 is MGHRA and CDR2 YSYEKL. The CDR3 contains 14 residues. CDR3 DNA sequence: TGCGCCAGCAGCCAGACGACAGGGACGAACATTCAGTACTTC. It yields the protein CASSQTTGTNIQYF.

CDR3: CASSPRGGGVNTQYF. The CDR3 nucleotides are TGTGCCAGCAGCCCCCGAGGGGGGGGCGTGAATACGCAGTATTTT. The chain links TRBV9 to TRBJ2-3, with a tentative D call TRBD2 (7 bases). Trimming took off 4 bases at V and 7 bases at J, with 19 bases between the two ends. CDR3 length: 15 amino acids. Looked up from germline, CDR1 is SGDLS and CDR2 is YYNGEE.

This chain's CDR3 is CASSAAGTSAYEQYF. For the CDR3, the DNA is TGTGCCAGCAGCGCGGCCGGGACTAGCGCCTACGAGCAGTACTTC. The V gene is TRBV9, the J gene TRBJ2-7, with TRBD2 identical over 10 bases. CDR1 and CDR2 from the germline V gene are SGDLS and YYNGEE. The ends lost 3 bases at V and 2 bases at J; junction bases unmatched: 5. CDR3 length equals 15 residues. The full variable domain, rest sourced from reference TRBV9 and TRBJ2-7, is DSGVTQTPKHLITATGQRVTLRCSPRSGDLSVYWYQQSLDQGLQFLIQYYNGEERAKGNILERFSAQQFPDLHSELNLSSLELGDSALYFCASSAAGTSAYEQYFGPGTRLTVT.

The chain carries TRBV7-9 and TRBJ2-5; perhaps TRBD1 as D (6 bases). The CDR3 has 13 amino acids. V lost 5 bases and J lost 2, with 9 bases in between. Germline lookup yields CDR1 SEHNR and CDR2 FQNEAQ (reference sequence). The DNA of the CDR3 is TGTGCCAGCAGCCTCGGGACACAAGAGACCCAGTACTTC. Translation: CASSLGTQETQYF.

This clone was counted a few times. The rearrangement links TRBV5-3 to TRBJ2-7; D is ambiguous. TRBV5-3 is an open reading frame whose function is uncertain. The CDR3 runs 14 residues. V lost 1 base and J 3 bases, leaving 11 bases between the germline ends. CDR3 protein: CARSLTDGNYEQYF. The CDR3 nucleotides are TGTGCCAGAAGCTTGACAGACGGCAACTACGAGCAGTACTTC.

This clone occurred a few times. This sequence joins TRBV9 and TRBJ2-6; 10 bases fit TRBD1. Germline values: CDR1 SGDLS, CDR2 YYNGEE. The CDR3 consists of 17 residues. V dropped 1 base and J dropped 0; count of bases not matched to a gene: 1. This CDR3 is CASSVRTGGSGANVLTF. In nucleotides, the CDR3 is TGTGCCAGCAGCGTAAGGACAGGGGGCTCTGGGGCCAACGTCCTGACTTTC.

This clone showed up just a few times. The CDR3 here is CASSSPGLGRDEQFF. As DNA, the CDR3 is TGCGCCAGCAGCTCACCGGGACTAGGCCGCGATGAGCAGTTCTTC. The chain has TRBV5-1 and TRBJ2-1; 8 nucleotides line up with TRBD2. The V segment lost 3 bases and the J segment 8 bases; nucleotides outside the gene matches: 10. This CDR3 comprises 15 residues. CDR1 is SGHRS and CDR2 is YFSETQ in the germline V gene.

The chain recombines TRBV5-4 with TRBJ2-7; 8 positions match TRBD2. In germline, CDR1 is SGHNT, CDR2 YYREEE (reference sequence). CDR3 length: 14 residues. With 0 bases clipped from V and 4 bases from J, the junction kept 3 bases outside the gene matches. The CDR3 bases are TGTGCCAGCAGCTTGGCGGGGGGGAATTACGAGCAGTACTTC. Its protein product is CASSLAGGNYEQYF.

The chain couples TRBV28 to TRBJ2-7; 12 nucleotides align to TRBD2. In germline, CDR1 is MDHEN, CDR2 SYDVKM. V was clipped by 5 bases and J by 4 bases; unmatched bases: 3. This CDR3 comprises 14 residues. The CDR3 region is CASSLTSGSYEQYF. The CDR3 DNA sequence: TGTGCCAGCAGTCTGACTAGCGGGAGTTACGAGCAGTACTTC.

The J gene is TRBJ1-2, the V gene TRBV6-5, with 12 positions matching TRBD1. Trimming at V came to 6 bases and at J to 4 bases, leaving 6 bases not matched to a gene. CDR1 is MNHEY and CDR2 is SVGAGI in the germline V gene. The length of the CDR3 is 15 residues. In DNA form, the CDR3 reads TGTGCCAGCAGGGGGGGACAGGGGGCCTCCTATGGCTACACCTTC. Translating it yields CASRGGQGASYGYTF.

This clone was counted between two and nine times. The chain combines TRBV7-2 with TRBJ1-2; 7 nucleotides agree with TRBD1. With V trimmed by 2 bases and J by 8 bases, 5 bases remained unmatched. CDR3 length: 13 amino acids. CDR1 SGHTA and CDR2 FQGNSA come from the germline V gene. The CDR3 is CASSLKGGVGYTF. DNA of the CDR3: TGTGCCAGCAGCTTAAAAGGGGGCGTAGGCTACACCTTC.

As DNA, the CDR3 is TGTGCCAGCAGTGAATCGGGGACAGGGGCAAACTATGGCTACACCTTC. Protein: CASSESGTGANYGYTF. The chain employs TRBV25-1 and TRBJ1-2; 10 bases are a match to TRBD1. The CDR3 is 16 amino acids. V gave up 1 base and J gave up 2 bases; unmatched junction bases: 4. Germline CDR1 reads MGHDK; CDR2 reads SYGVNS.

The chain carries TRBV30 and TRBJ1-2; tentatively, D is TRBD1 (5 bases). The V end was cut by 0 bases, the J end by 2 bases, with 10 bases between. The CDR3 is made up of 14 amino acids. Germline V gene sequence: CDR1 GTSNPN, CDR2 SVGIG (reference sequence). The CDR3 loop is CAWSVRRVNYGYTF. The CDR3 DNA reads TGTGCCTGGAGTGTACGCAGGGTGAACTATGGCTACACCTTC.

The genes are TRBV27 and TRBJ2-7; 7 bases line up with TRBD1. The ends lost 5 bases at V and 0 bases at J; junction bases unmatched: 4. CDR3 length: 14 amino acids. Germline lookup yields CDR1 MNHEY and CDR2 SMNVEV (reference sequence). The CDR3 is CASSGTASSYEQYF. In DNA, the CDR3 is TGTGCCAGCAGTGGGACAGCGAGCTCCTACGAGCAGTACTTC.